This passage covers 17 T cell receptor beta chains from one sample sequenced in a study of cytomegalovirus exposure and HLA in healthy donors. PCR primers comprised 60 Vbeta and 13 Jbeta primers. Profiled with immunoSEQ multiplex PCR; TCRdb holds only in-frame clones, not every one. The data hold 150,000 to 180,000 clones, with about four fifths observed a single time. The specimen sequenced was PBMCs. Receptor source: a man aged 25 to 40 in good health and CMV-seropositive.

The genes are TRBV12-5 and TRBJ2-5, with TRBD2 identical over 7 bases. The last part of the DNA fits TRBJ2-7 better; the J call may be wrong. This CDR3 is 14 amino acids long. Per the germline V gene, CDR1 is LGHNT and CDR2 is FRNRAP. This chain's CDR3 is CASGFRGSGREQYF. CDR3 nucleotides: TGTGCTAGTGGTTTCCGCGGGAGCGGCCGCGAGCAGTACTTC.

The chain combines TRBV21-1 with TRBJ2-1; TRBD1 reflects the table's D call only, with no check against the DNA. TRBV21-1 is a pseudogene locus. The CDR3 runs 18 residues. CDR3 sequence (DNA): TGTGCCAGCAGCAAAGGGAGGAGCCGGGACAGGGAAGTCTGTGAGCAGTTCTTC. This sequence encodes CASSKGRSRDREVCEQFF.

This clone was picked up a small number of times. This chain connects TRBV7-3 to TRBJ2-3; 10 bases fit TRBD2. The germline CDR1 and CDR2 sequences are SGHTA and FQGTGA. The CDR3 is 18 amino acids. V lost 5 bases and J lost 2; bases outside the gene matches: 13. Here the CDR3 DNA reads TGTGCCAGCAGCACCCTGACTAGCGGGCCAAGATCCACAGATACGCAGTATTTT. This gives the protein CASSTLTSGPRSTDTQYF.

This sequence joins TRBV7-8 and TRBJ2-5, with D unresolved. The germline V gene has CDR1 SGHVS and CDR2 FQNEAQ. The CDR3 runs 11 residues. The V and J ends lost 4 bases and 4 bases respectively, with 4 bases between them. DNA of the CDR3: TGTGCCAGCAGCTCGCGAGAGACCCAGTACTTC. Its translation is CASSSRETQYF.

The DNA for the CDR3 is TGCGCCAGCAGCTCAGCTGGGACAGCCAAGGGAGAGCAGTACTTC. Its translation is CASSSAGTAKGEQYF. V is TRBV5-1 and J is TRBJ2-7; 7 bases line up with TRBD1. The CDR3 extends over 15 amino acids. Trimming at V came to 3 bases and at J to 7 bases, leaving 13 bases not matched to a gene. Germline V gene lookup returns CDR1 SGHRS and CDR2 YFSETQ.

The J gene is TRBJ2-7, the V gene TRBV5-6, with a possible D match to TRBD2 (6 bases). V lost 4 bases and J 5 bases, leaving 19 bases between the germline ends. The CDR3 consists of 15 residues. Germline assignment: CDR1 SGHDT and CDR2 YYEEEE. The CDR3 DNA sequence: TGTGCCAGCAGCGATCGGAACCGGGACTGGCACGAGCAGTACTTC. This sequence encodes CASSDRNRDWHEQYF.

This chain joins TRBV27 and TRBJ2-7, with 10 bases matching TRBD1. Trimming at V came to 5 bases and at J to 5 bases, leaving 9 bases not matched to a gene. CDR1 and CDR2 (germline): MNHEY, SMNVEV (reference sequence). The CDR3 runs 15 residues. The CDR3 coding sequence is TGTGCCAGCAGTCCGATGACAGGGGGCCACCACGAGCAGTACTTC. Its translation is CASSPMTGGHHEQYF.

V and J are TRBV7-3 and TRBJ1-1; TRBD1 matches at 7 bases. Trimming at V came to 5 bases and at J to 2 bases, leaving 11 bases not matched to a gene. The CDR3 consists of 16 residues. The V gene's germline CDR1 is SGHTA and CDR2 FQGTGA. The CDR3 loop is CASSKTGGQSNTEAFF. As DNA, the CDR3 is TGTGCCAGCAGCAAGACCGGGGGACAGTCCAACACTGAAGCTTTCTTT.

J is TRBJ2-7 and V is TRBV29-1; D might be TRBD2 (6 bases). From germline, CDR1 is SQVTM and CDR2 ANQGSEA. The V end lost 7 bases, the J end lost 0 bases, and 13 bases lay between the germline ends. The CDR3 covers 13 residues. For the CDR3, the DNA is TGCAGCGCCGCGGGGCGGTCCTCCTACGAGCAGTACTTC. This gives the protein CSAAGRSSYEQYF.

This clone was picked up a small number of times. This rearrangement joins TRBV28 to TRBJ2-2; D is unresolved. Germline V gives CDR1 MDHEN, CDR2 SYDVKM. This CDR3 region has 14 residues. Trimming shortened V by 3 bases and J by 5 bases, and 10 bases separated the two germline ends. CDR3 amino acids: CASSLGLQTGELFF. DNA for the CDR3: TGTGCCAGCAGTTTGGGCCTGCAAACCGGGGAGCTGTTTTTT.

J is TRBJ2-3 and V is TRBV6-1, with TRBD2 as a possible D gene (6 bases). CDR1 and CDR2 (germline): MNHNS, SASEGT. CDR3 length: 15 amino acids. Trimming removed 4 bases at V and 6 bases at J, with 17 bases between. CDR3 sequence: CASSVFGGNMDTQYF. In DNA form, the CDR3 reads TGTGCCAGCAGTGTGTTTGGCGGGAATATGGATACGCAGTATTTT.

A single count supports this clone. This chain links TRBV28 with TRBJ2-5, with no clear D. The CDR3 runs 10 residues. V was pared by 4 bases and J by 9 bases, with 6 bases between. Germline assignment: CDR1 MDHEN and CDR2 SYDVKM. The CDR3 protein is CASSSLSQYF. CDR3 in DNA: TGTGCCAGCAGTTCCCTGTCCCAGTACTTC. The entire variable domain, with the rest obtained from reference TRBV28 and TRBJ2-5, is as follows: DVKVTQSSRYLVKRTGEKVFLECVQDMDHENMFWYRQDPGLGLRLIYFSYDVKMKEKGDIPEGYSVSREKKERFSLILESASTNQTSMYLCASSSLSQYFGPGTRLLVL.

The V call is TRBV7-9, the J call TRBJ2-1, with 10 bases lining up with TRBD1. Germline values: CDR1 SEHNR, CDR2 FQNEAQ (reference sequence). V lost 6 bases, J lost 8 bases, and 7 bases stayed unmatched. The CDR3 has 14 amino acids. The CDR3 is CASRLMTGGDEQFF. As DNA, the CDR3 is TGTGCCAGCAGATTAATGACAGGGGGCGATGAGCAGTTCTTC.

The chain uses TRBV28 and TRBJ1-2, with 8 positions matching TRBD1. The germline gives CDR1 MDHEN, CDR2 SYDVKM. The CDR3 covers 14 residues. The V gene end was trimmed by 6 bases and the J gene end by 8 bases; junction bases not matched to a gene: 11. CDR3 amino acids: CASSTTLRGRGYTF. The CDR3 coding sequence is TGTGCCAGCAGCACAACCCTCAGGGGGCGGGGCTACACCTTC.

This rearrangement joins TRBV6-5 to TRBJ2-1; D ambiguous. Looked up from germline, CDR1 is MNHEY and CDR2 is SVGAGI. V was trimmed by 10 bases and J by 1 base, leaving 14 bases between them. The length of the CDR3 is 14 residues. The chain's CDR3 is CATAAWRSYNEQFF. The CDR3, as DNA: TGTGCCACCGCAGCATGGCGGTCCTACAATGAGCAGTTCTTC.

The V gene is TRBV4-3, the J gene TRBJ2-1; maybe TRBD2 (5 bases). The CDR3 extends over 14 amino acids. Trimming stripped 5 bases from V and 8 bases from J, with 16 bases between. Germline V gene data show CDR1 as LGHNA and CDR2 as YSLEER. CDR3 sequence reads: CASSYLLAPDEQFF. Here the CDR3 DNA reads TGCGCCAGCAGCTATCTTTTAGCGCCGGATGAGCAGTTCTTC.

The genes are TRBV28 and TRBJ2-5, with D tentatively TRBD1 (6 bases). This CDR3 has 12 residues. The germline CDR1 and CDR2 sequences are MDHEN and SYDVKM. V was pared by 8 bases and J by 2 bases, with 9 bases between. For the CDR3, the DNA is TGTGCCAGCGGGACACTTCAAGAGACCCAGTACTTC. Amino acid sequence: CASGTLQETQYF. The full variable domain, completed using reference TRBV28 and TRBJ2-5, is DVKVTQSSRYLVKRTGEKVFLECVQDMDHENMFWYRQDPGLGLRLIYFSYDVKMKEKGDIPEGYSVSREKKERFSLILESASTNQTSMYLCASGTLQETQYFGPGTRLLVL.